The 18 T cell receptor beta chains presented below share a single source sample, sequenced in a study of T cell responses to AZD1222 COVID-19 vaccine. Libraries were prepared by immunoSEQ multiplex PCR; TCRdb keeps only in-frame clonotypes and omits some of them. This table holds about 130,000 clones, roughly nine tenths found once. The material sequenced was peripheral blood, taken on day 0 of AZD1222 vaccination. Receptors originate from an adult in good health.

The chain recombines TRBV9 with TRBJ2-5; D is uncertain. V was trimmed by 6 bases and J by 3 bases, leaving 9 bases between them. The germline gives CDR1 SGDLS, CDR2 YYNGEE. CDR3 length: 12 residues. CDR3 region: CASNDPEETQYF. The CDR3 nucleotides are TGTGCCAGCAACGACCCGGAAGAGACCCAGTACTTC.

The chain is built from TRBV10-3 and TRBJ2-1, with a tentative D call TRBD1 (7 bases). V dropped 6 bases and J dropped 2 bases, with 14 bases sitting between them. This CDR3 is built from 15 residues. The germline CDR1 and CDR2 sequences are ENHRY and SYGVKD. CDR3 coding DNA: TGTGCCATCAGAAGCCAGGGGGGCGCCTACAATGAGCAGTTCTTC. Its protein product is CAIRSQGGAYNEQFF.

The chain is built from TRBV27 and TRBJ2-2; D unresolved. CDR1 MNHEY and CDR2 SMNVEV come from the germline V gene (reference sequence). With 5 bases removed from V and 3 bases from J, the gap between germline ends came to 13 bases. CDR3 length: 15 amino acids. The CDR3, as DNA: TGTGCCAGCAGTCCCACATCGCCGGACACCGGGGAGCTGTTTTTT. This translates into CASSPTSPDTGELFF.

This rearrangement joins TRBV18 to TRBJ2-7, with 8 bases aligning to TRBD1. The ends lost 3 bases at V and 5 bases at J; junction bases unmatched: 9. The CDR3 has 15 residues. In germline, CDR1 is KGHSH, CDR2 LQKENI. As DNA, the CDR3 is TGTGCCAGCTCACCCTTTAGACAGGGGCTGGACGAGCAGTACTTC. Protein: CASSPFRQGLDEQYF.

This chain joins TRBV5-6 and TRBJ2-1; D perhaps matches TRBD1 (5 bases). This CDR3 comprises 13 residues. CDR1 SGHDT and CDR2 YYEEEE come from the germline V gene. Trimming took off 3 bases at V and 8 bases at J, with 12 bases between the two ends. The chain's CDR3 is CASSYSGFDEQFF. The CDR3 nucleotides are TGTGCCAGCAGCTATTCAGGGTTCGATGAGCAGTTCTTC. The variable domain in full, with the rest retrieved from reference TRBV5-6 and TRBJ2-1, is DAGVTQSPTHLIKTRGQQVTLRCSPKSGHDTVSWYQQALGQGPQFIFQYYEEEERQRGNFPDRFSGHQFPNYSSELNVNALLLGDSALYLCASSYSGFDEQFFGPGTRLTVL.

The chain combines TRBV18 with TRBJ2-2, with unresolved D. The V gene lost 6 bases and the J gene lost 6 bases, with 14 bases spanning the gap. The CDR3 runs to 14 residues. The V gene's germline CDR1 is KGHSH and CDR2 LQKENI. DNA for the CDR3: TGTGCCAGCTCCCCCTGGGGTGTCGCCGGGGAGCTGTTTTTT. This translates into CASSPWGVAGELFF.

The rearrangement uses TRBV5-4 and TRBJ1-2, with a weak D call TRBD1 (5 bases). Germline CDR1 SGHNT, CDR2 YYREEE (reference sequence). This CDR3 region has 16 residues. V was cut by 0 bases and J by 4 bases, with 16 bases left in between. The DNA of the CDR3 is TGTGCCAGCAGCTTGGGGGCCGTACGACAGACCTATGGCTACACCTTC. Amino acids: CASSLGAVRQTYGYTF.

The V and J genes are TRBV27 and TRBJ1-1; D is perhaps TRBD1 (5 bases). Germline CDR1 is MNHEY and CDR2 is SMNVEV (reference sequence). Deletions cut 4 bases from V and 1 base from J, with 22 bases between. This CDR3 has 18 amino acids. The CDR3 region is CASSSFPYRSPKNTEAFF. In nucleotides, the CDR3 is TGTGCCAGCAGTTCGTTCCCTTACAGGTCCCCAAAGAACACTGAAGCTTTCTTT.

The rearrangement joins TRBV4-2 to TRBJ2-2; D is undetermined. Germline assignment: CDR1 LGHNA and CDR2 YNFKEQ. The CDR3 is made up of 14 amino acids. Deletions cut 3 bases from V and 5 bases from J, with 10 bases between. CDR3 amino acids: CASSQAPGTGELFF. DNA for the CDR3: TGTGCCAGCAGCCAGGCACCGGGTACCGGGGAGCTGTTTTTT.

The rearrangement joins TRBV27 to TRBJ1-1, with D maybe TRBD1 (5 bases). CDR3 length: 15 amino acids. In germline, CDR1 is MNHEY, CDR2 SMNVEV (reference sequence). Between the trimmed V and J ends, which lost 0 bases and 4 bases, there was a span of 12 bases. CDR3 sequence reads: CASSLSRVGGTEAFF. The CDR3 DNA is TGTGCCAGCAGTTTATCGCGGGTGGGGGGCACTGAAGCTTTCTTT.

The gene calls are TRBV5-4 and TRBJ1-1, with unresolved D. Germline lookup yields CDR1 SGHNT and CDR2 YYREEE (reference sequence). This CDR3 contains 13 residues. Trimming pared 2 bases from V and 6 bases from J, leaving 11 bases between. The CDR3 loop reads CASSLGLRSEAFF. The CDR3, as DNA: TGTGCCAGCAGCTTAGGGCTAAGGTCTGAAGCTTTCTTT.

The chain uses TRBV5-1 and TRBJ1-5; D ambiguous. Germline V gene lookup returns CDR1 SGHRS and CDR2 YFSETQ. The CDR3 is 14 amino acids. The V gene lost 0 bases and the J gene lost 4 bases, with 8 bases spanning the gap. Here the CDR3 DNA reads TGCGCCAGCAGCTTGGAGGGCGGGAATCAGCCCCAGCATTTT. This sequence encodes CASSLEGGNQPQHF.

This clone was found once. The genes are TRBV9 and TRBJ2-5, with D tentatively TRBD1 (5 bases). This CDR3 comprises 12 residues. The germline gives CDR1 SGDLS, CDR2 YYNGEE. V was shortened by 4 bases and J by 4 bases, with 8 bases between the two germline ends. The CDR3 region has the DNA TGTGCCAGCAGCCCAGGGTCAGAGACCCAGTACTTC. Protein product: CASSPGSETQYF.

This chain connects TRBV7-2 to TRBJ2-3, with 7 bases identical to TRBD2. The CDR3 is 15 amino acids. Unmatched junction bases numbered 11, after V lost 5 bases and J lost 6 bases. The germline CDR1 and CDR2 sequences are SGHTA and FQGNSA. CDR3 DNA: TGTGCCAGCAGCCTGGTCGCGGGAGTTATGGATACGCAGTATTTT. It encodes CASSLVAGVMDTQYF.

The chain links TRBV5-4 to TRBJ2-7; D unresolved. V lost 0 bases and J 3 bases, leaving 13 bases between the germline ends. Germline CDR1 is SGHNT and CDR2 is YYREEE (reference sequence). The CDR3 is 15 amino acids. Here the CDR3 DNA reads TGTGCCAGCAGCTTGGGGTACCGGGCCGACTACGAGCAGTACTTC. The encoded protein is CASSLGYRADYEQYF.

The chain couples TRBV6-5 to TRBJ2-7; TRBD1 matches at 10 bases. This CDR3 has 14 amino acids. Per germline, CDR1 MNHEY and CDR2 SVGAGI. V was pared by 6 bases and J by 3 bases, with 5 bases of the junction left unmatched. DNA of the CDR3: TGTGCCAGCAGGCCGGGACAGGGGTTCTACGAGCAGTACTTC. Amino acid sequence: CASRPGQGFYEQYF.

The gene calls are TRBV6-4 and TRBJ1-1; D call uncertain. The V gene's germline CDR1 is MRHNA and CDR2 SNTAGT. The germline V and J ends were trimmed by 6 bases and 1 base, with 9 bases remaining between them. The CDR3 totals 13 residues. CDR3 in DNA: TGTGCCAGCAGCGAACAGAGGAACACTGAAGCTTTCTTT. Amino acids: CASSEQRNTEAFF.

The chain combines TRBV6-5 with TRBJ1-1; D may be TRBD1 (5 bases). The CDR3 extends over 14 amino acids. V was pared by 5 bases and J by 2 bases, with 12 bases between. CDR1 and CDR2 (germline): MNHEY, SVGAGI. CDR3 bases: TGTGCCAGCAGTACCAGCAGGGTCAACACTGAAGCTTTCTTT. It yields the protein CASSTSRVNTEAFF.